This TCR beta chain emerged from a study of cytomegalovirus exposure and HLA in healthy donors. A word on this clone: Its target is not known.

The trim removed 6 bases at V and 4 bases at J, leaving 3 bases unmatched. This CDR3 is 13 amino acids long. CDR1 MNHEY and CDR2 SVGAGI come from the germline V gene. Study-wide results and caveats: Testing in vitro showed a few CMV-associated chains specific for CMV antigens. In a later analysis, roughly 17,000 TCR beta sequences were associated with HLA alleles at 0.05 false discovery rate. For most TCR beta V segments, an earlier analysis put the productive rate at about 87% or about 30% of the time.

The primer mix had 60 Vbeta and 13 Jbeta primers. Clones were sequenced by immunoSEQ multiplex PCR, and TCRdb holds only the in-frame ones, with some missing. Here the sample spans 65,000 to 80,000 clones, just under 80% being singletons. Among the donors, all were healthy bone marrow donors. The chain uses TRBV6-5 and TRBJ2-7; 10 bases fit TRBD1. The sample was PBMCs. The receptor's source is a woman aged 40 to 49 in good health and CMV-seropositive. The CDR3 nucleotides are TGTGCCAGCAGCGACAGGGGGCCGTACGAGCAGTACTTC. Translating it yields CASSDRGPYEQYF.